The clone carrying this T cell receptor beta chain came up many times. The antigen is undetermined. Molecular barcoded adaptors covering alpha/delta and beta/gamma chains were used on around 370 ng RNA. Each CDR3 protein is one row after TCRdb ran MiXCR on the reads. This table holds roughly 35,000 distinct CDR3 sequences, 12% to 15% found once. The entry originates in a study of read filtering for tumor transcriptome and immune sequencing. Study-wide findings and caveats: About 81.9% of IR-seq clonotypes had one read, totaling approximately 3.5% of reads; RNA-seq: about 70% and 40%.

The TCR was taken from a donor at least 40 years old with multiple myeloma. What was sequenced was a population of CD138-negative cells sorted from bone marrow.

CDR3: CASSPLPGLKEETQYF. CDR3 DNA sequence: TGTGCCAGCAGTCCCCTTCCCGGGCTGAAAGAAGAGACCCAGTACTTC. This rearrangement joins TRBV27 to TRBJ2-5; D call uncertain. The V gene's germline CDR1 is MNHEY and CDR2 SMNVEV (reference sequence). The CDR3 is 16 amino acids. Trimming pared 5 bases from V and 3 bases from J, leaving 19 bases between.